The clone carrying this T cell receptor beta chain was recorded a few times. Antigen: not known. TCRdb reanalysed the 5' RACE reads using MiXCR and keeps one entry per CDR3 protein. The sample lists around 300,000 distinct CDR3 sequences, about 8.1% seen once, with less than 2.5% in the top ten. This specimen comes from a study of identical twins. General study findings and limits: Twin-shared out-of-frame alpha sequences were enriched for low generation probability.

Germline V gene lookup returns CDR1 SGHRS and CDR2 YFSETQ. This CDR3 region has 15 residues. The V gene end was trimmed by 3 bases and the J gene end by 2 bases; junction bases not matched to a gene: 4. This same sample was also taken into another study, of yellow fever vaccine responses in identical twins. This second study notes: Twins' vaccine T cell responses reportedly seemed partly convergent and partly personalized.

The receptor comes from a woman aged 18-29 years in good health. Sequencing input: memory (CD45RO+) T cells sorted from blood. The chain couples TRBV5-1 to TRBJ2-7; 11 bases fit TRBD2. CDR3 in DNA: TGCGCCAGCAGCTCCGGGACTAGCGGTACCTACGAGCAGTACTTC. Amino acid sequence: CASSSGTSGTYEQYF.